This TCR beta chain was recovered during a study of blood T cell repertoires in COVID-19. The V segment lost 0 bases and the J segment 3 bases; nucleotides outside the gene matches: 4. Per the germline V gene, CDR1 is SGHAT and CDR2 is FQDESV (reference sequence). This CDR3 region has 15 residues. Those enrolled, adults aged roughly 18 to 95 years, came from fewer than 25 US areas. Which cohort a participant joined came from the clinical history participants gave. In the authors' workflow: Amplification from reference gene primers served as the basis for estimated nucleated cell counts. Sequencing was performed with immunoSEQ multiplex PCR; in TCRdb, only in-frame clones are kept and a portion is missing. D and trimming were read from the DNA, whereas the V and J calls and clone size are those reported in that table. Found here are 280,000 or so clones, around 90% of them singletons; the top ten hold about 1.5%.

Sequenced sample: PBMCs or T cells enriched from blood (not recorded which). V usage is TRBV11-1 and J usage is TRBJ1-1; 7 bases match TRBD1. This sequence originates from a woman aged 18-30 years with acute COVID-19. Written as DNA, the CDR3 is TGTGCCAGCAGCTTAGCGAGAGACAGGGACACTGAAGCTTTCTTT. This sequence encodes CASSLARDRDTEAFF.